The clone carrying this T cell receptor beta chain was detected only once. Data came from immunoSEQ multiplex PCR; TCRdb stores just in-frame clones and leaves some out. The sample comprises more than 300,000 clones, 90% to 95% of which are singletons, and around 4.2% rests with the top ten. The sample comes from a study of blood T cell repertoires in COVID-19. Per the germline V gene, CDR1 is GTSNPN and CDR2 is SVGIG (reference sequence). This CDR3 comprises 14 residues. V gave up 4 bases and J gave up 4 bases; unmatched junction bases: 9. The chain joins TRBV30 to TRBJ1-2, with 7 bases lining up with TRBD1. The sample consisted of PBMCs or T cells enriched from blood (not recorded which). This clonotype originated in a woman younger than 45 who had been exposed to COVID-19. The CDR3 spells CAWTIRGIGYGYTF. DNA for the CDR3: TGTGCCTGGACGATCAGGGGGATCGGCTATGGCTACACCTTC.